Each of the 20 T cell receptor beta chains below was sequenced from the same sample in a study of blood T cell repertoires in COVID-19. Here immunoSEQ multiplex PCR was the method, and the copy in TCRdb shows in-frame clones only, minus some. Of roughly 250,000 clones in the sample, 70% to 85% were seen once. The sequencing sample was made of peripheral blood. The receptors here all came from a woman aged 80 or older with active or convalescent COVID-19.

The CDR3 region has the DNA TGTGCCAGCAGCCAAGTAGCGGTTAACAGGAACACCGGGGAGCTGTTTTTT. Amino acids: CASSQVAVNRNTGELFF. The V call is TRBV3-1 (or the pseudogene TRBV3-2), the J call TRBJ2-2; D might be TRBD2 (6 bases). Germline CDR1 reads LGHDT; CDR2 reads YNNKEL (reference sequence). V lost 1 base to trimming and J lost 1 base, with 13 bases between them. This CDR3 is 17 amino acids long.

V and J are TRBV4-1 and TRBJ2-5; D remains unclear. V shed 0 bases and J shed 1 base, with 9 bases lying between them. From germline, CDR1 is MGHRA and CDR2 YSYEKL. The CDR3 sequence is 15 residues long. The CDR3 sequence is CASSQEPRIQETQYF. The DNA of the CDR3 is TGCGCCAGCAGCCAAGAGCCGAGAATCCAAGAGACCCAGTACTTC.

The chain has TRBV19 and TRBJ1-4; the D gene is possibly TRBD1 (5 bases). Trimming pared 5 bases from V and 0 bases from J, leaving 13 bases between. Germline CDR1 reads LNHDA; CDR2 reads SQIVND (reference sequence). The CDR3 has 16 residues. The CDR3 loop is CASSLGRDTTNEKLFF. In DNA form, the CDR3 reads TGTGCCAGTAGTTTAGGCAGGGATACAACTAATGAAAAACTGTTTTTT.

Comment on this clone: One end of the junction is discordant with germline, which a read error may explain. V usage is TRBV5-1 and J usage is TRBJ2-5, with TRBD2 identical over 10 bases. The CDR3 is 13 amino acids. Germline V CDR1 and CDR2: SGHRS, YFSETQ. The CDR3 DNA follows: TGCACCAGCAGCGGGAGGGGACAAGAGACCCAGTACTTC. Translation: CTSSGRGQETQYF.

This chain connects TRBV18 to TRBJ2-7; weak D call: TRBD2 (6 bases). V was cut by 9 bases and J by 2 bases, with 20 bases left in between. CDR3 length equals 15 residues. CDR1 KGHSH and CDR2 LQKENI come from the germline V gene. CDR3: CASLWNWERAYEQYF. The DNA of the CDR3 is TGTGCCAGTTTGTGGAATTGGGAGCGGGCCTACGAGCAGTACTTC.

The J gene is TRBJ1-1, the V gene TRBV11-2; the match to TRBD1 covers 7 bases. The germline V gene has CDR1 SGHAT and CDR2 FQNNGV. Unmatched junction bases numbered 2, after V lost 1 base and J lost 0 bases. CDR3 size: 15 residues. This chain's CDR3 is CASSLAGQLNTEAFF. CDR3 DNA: TGTGCCAGCAGCTTAGCGGGACAGTTGAACACTGAAGCTTTCTTT. Combining the CDR3 with reference TRBV11-2 and TRBJ1-1 gives the whole variable domain EAGVAQSPRYKIIEKRQSVAFWCNPISGHATLYWYQQILGQGPKLLIQFQNNGVVDDSQLPKDRFSAERLKGVDSTLKIQPAKLEDSAVYLCASSLAGQLNTEAFFGQGTRLTVV.

This chain uses TRBV5-5 with TRBJ1-5, with 7 positions matching TRBD1. Trimming at V came to 2 bases and at J to 1 base, leaving 6 bases not matched to a gene. Looked up from germline, CDR1 is SGHKS and CDR2 is YYEKEE (reference sequence). The CDR3 has 16 residues. This CDR3 is CASSLTGTASNQPQHF. The DNA of the CDR3 is TGTGCCAGCAGCTTAACCGGGACAGCAAGCAATCAGCCCCAGCATTTT.

Points on this clone: The same CDR3 is also encoded by other DNA sequences in this sample. The CDR3 loop is CASSSGQGNYGYTF. The CDR3, as DNA: TGCGCCAGCAGCTCGGGACAGGGGAACTATGGCTACACCTTC. The chain has TRBV5-1 and TRBJ1-2; 10 bases are a match to TRBD1. CDR1 and CDR2 from the germline V gene are SGHRS and YFSETQ. This CDR3 is built from 14 residues. V lost 3 bases to trimming and J lost 2 bases; unmatched junction nucleotides: 1.

The chain combines TRBV19 with TRBJ2-3; the D is unclear. The germline V gene has CDR1 LNHDA and CDR2 SQIVND (reference sequence). The CDR3 loop spans 15 amino acids. V lost 2 bases to trimming and J lost 5 bases, with 14 bases between them. CDR3 nucleotide sequence: TGTGCCAGTAGTATAAATAACCTTCCCGGAGATACGCAGTATTTT. This gives the protein CASSINNLPGDTQYF.

The chain uses TRBV19 and TRBJ2-5, with 10 bases lining up with TRBD2. This CDR3 is built from 16 residues. Germline CDR1 is LNHDA and CDR2 is SQIVND (reference sequence). V shed 2 bases and J 2 bases; nucleotides not matched to a gene: 5. As DNA, the CDR3 is TGTGCCAGTAGTATAAAAGCGGGAGGGCCTCAAGAGACCCAGTACTTC. This codes for CASSIKAGGPQETQYF.

The chain employs TRBV6-1 and TRBJ1-6; D remains ambiguous. CDR3 size: 13 residues. Looked up from germline, CDR1 is MNHNS and CDR2 is SASEGT. The ends were cut back, 1 base at V and 10 bases at J, with 8 bases in the middle. The CDR3 loop reads CASSEVRESPLHF. The CDR3 coding sequence is TGTGCCAGCAGTGAAGTGAGAGAGTCACCCCTCCACTTT.

This chain uses TRBV28 with TRBJ1-2; a weak D match, TRBD1 (6 bases). This CDR3 contains 13 residues. Germline V gives CDR1 MDHEN, CDR2 SYDVKM. With 8 bases removed from V and 7 bases from J, the gap between germline ends came to 17 bases. CDR3 amino acids: CASLQGPGSGYTF. The CDR3 region has the DNA TGTGCCAGCCTGCAGGGGCCAGGTAGTGGCTACACCTTC.

The gene calls are TRBV4-1 and TRBJ2-7; TRBD1 agrees at 8 bases. The ends lost 4 bases at V and 2 bases at J; junction bases unmatched: 7. CDR3 length: 15 amino acids. Germline CDR1 and CDR2: MGHRA and YSYEKL. The CDR3 coding sequence is TGCGCCAGCAGCCGAGGACAGGGTTTAACCTACGAGCAGTACTTC. Protein sequence: CASSRGQGLTYEQYF.

The chain combines TRBV28 with TRBJ2-7, with D possibly TRBD2 on 6 matching bases. Germline loops: CDR1 MDHEN, CDR2 SYDVKM. The CDR3 extends over 15 amino acids. Trimming took 5 bases from V and 3 from J, leaving 17 bases between them. The CDR3 protein is CASSVPGEGFYEQYF. CDR3 sequence (DNA): TGTGCCAGCAGTGTGCCGGGAGAGGGCTTCTACGAGCAGTACTTC.

Concerning this clone itself: One junction end disagrees with the germline gene, perhaps due to a read error. The genes are TRBV2 and TRBJ2-7, with TRBD1 identical over 9 bases. Germline-derived CDR1 and CDR2 are SNHLY and FYNNEI. CDR3 size: 17 residues. The CDR3 nucleotides are TGTGCCAGCAGTAAAGCTACAGGGGGCGCGGAAGGCAACGAGCAGTACTTC. Its protein product is CASSKATGGAEGNEQYF.

This clone was recorded only once. The chain employs TRBV24-1 and TRBJ1-5; D unclear. CDR3 length equals 12 residues. Germline-derived CDR1 and CDR2 are KGHDR and SFDVKD. V was clipped by 4 bases and J by 4 bases, with 4 bases between them. The CDR3 region is CATSESNQPQHF. Here the CDR3 DNA reads TGTGCCACCAGTGAGTCTAATCAGCCCCAGCATTTT.

The table lists this clone with a count of one. This rearrangement joins TRBV28 to TRBJ1-2; D possibly corresponds to TRBD1 (6 bases). This CDR3 region has 13 residues. Trimming took off 4 bases at V and 4 bases at J, with 10 bases between the two ends. The germline CDR1 and CDR2 sequences are MDHEN and SYDVKM. CDR3 in amino acids: CASSSGTPYGYTF. CDR3 nucleotides: TGTGCCAGCAGTTCCGGGACACCCTATGGCTACACCTTC.

The gene calls are TRBV27 and TRBJ2-7; TRBD1 matches at 8 bases. CDR1 and CDR2 (germline): MNHEY, SMNVEV (reference sequence). After removal of 5 bases from V and 2 bases from J, the junction contained 8 bases not matched to a gene. The CDR3 extends over 15 amino acids. The CDR3 region has the DNA TGTGCCAGCAGTGATTGGACAGGGTCCCCCTACGAGCAGTACTTC. It specifies CASSDWTGSPYEQYF.

This chain joins TRBV2 and TRBJ2-7; a possible D gene is TRBD1 (5 bases). The CDR3 totals 12 residues. Trimming removed 10 bases from V and 3 bases from J, with 13 bases in between. The V gene's germline CDR1 is SNHLY and CDR2 FYNNEI. The CDR3 DNA reads TGTGCCACCTCCAGGGTGGGCTACGAGCAGTACTTC. It specifies CATSRVGYEQYF.

V usage is TRBV24-1 and J usage is TRBJ1-2; no firm D call. The V and J ends lost 5 bases and 8 bases respectively, with 17 bases between them. Germline CDR1 reads KGHDR; CDR2 reads SFDVKD. The CDR3 runs to 14 residues. CDR3 nucleotides: TGTGCCACCAGTGCCGCGACTCGATCAAAAGGCTACACCTTC. Its translation is CATSAATRSKGYTF.